This T cell receptor (beta chain) was recorded in a study of shared clonotypes between healthy human individuals. General study results and limits: It was the non-shared clonotypes that had lower generation probabilities than clonotypes shared by all four donors. Naive subsets typically showed greater estimated richness than memory subsets. It was anticipated that sequencing depth would influence how many clonotypes donors shared.

As for this clone: What it recognizes is unknown.

CDR1 SGHAT and CDR2 FQNNGV come from the germline V gene. The CDR3 covers 13 residues. V lost 2 bases to trimming and J lost 3 bases, with 8 bases between them. Roughly 33,000 T cell genomes, or approximately 190 ng DNA, went into the sorted-subset replicate PCRs. Only in-frame clones appear in the TCRdb table, and some are missing; sequencing was by immunoSEQ multiplex PCR. This table holds over 1.4 million clones, roughly 96% found once. The chain employs TRBV11-2 and TRBJ2-7; D is unclear. Material for sequencing was naive CD4+ T cells sorted from blood. Subset indicated: CD45RA+ positively selected. The sequence came from a man aged 25 to 45 in good health. The CDR3 sequence: CASSLFRNYEQYF. The CDR3 bases are TGTGCCAGCAGCTTATTCAGAAACTACGAGCAGTACTTC. Complete variable domain (other parts from reference TRBV11-2 and TRBJ2-7): EAGVAQSPRYKIIEKRQSVAFWCNPISGHATLYWYQQILGQGPKLLIQFQNNGVVDDSQLPKDRFSAERLKGVDSTLKIQPAKLEDSAVYLCASSLFRNYEQYFGPGTRLTVT.